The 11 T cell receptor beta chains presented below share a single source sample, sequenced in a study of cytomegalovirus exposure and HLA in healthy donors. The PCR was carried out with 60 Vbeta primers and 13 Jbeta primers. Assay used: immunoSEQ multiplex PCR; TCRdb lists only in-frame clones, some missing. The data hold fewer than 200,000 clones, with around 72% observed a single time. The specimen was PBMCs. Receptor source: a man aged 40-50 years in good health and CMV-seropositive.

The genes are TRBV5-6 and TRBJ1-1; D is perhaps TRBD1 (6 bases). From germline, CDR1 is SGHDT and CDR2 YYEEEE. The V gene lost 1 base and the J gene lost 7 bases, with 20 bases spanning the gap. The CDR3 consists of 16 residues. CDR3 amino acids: CASSLSSGTLVIEAFF. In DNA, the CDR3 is TGTGCCAGCAGCTTGTCCTCCGGGACACTCGTTATTGAAGCTTTCTTT.

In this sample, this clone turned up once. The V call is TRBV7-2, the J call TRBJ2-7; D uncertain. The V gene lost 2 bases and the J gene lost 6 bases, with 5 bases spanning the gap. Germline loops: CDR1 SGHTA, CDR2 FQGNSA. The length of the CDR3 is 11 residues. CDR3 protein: CASSLWAEQYF. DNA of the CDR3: TGTGCCAGCAGCTTATGGGCCGAGCAGTACTTC.

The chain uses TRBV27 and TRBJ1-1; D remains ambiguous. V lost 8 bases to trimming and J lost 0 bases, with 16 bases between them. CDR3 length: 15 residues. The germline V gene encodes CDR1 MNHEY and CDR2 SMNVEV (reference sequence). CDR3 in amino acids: CASVLIEGLNTEAFF. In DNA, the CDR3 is TGTGCCAGCGTCCTGATAGAGGGCCTGAACACTGAAGCTTTCTTT.

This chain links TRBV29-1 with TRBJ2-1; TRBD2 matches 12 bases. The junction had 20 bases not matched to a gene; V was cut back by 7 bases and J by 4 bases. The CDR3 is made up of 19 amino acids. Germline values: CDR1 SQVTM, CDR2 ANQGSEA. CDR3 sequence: CSAATMTSGGPLPYNEQFF. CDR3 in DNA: TGCAGCGCCGCGACTATGACTAGCGGGGGCCCCCTACCTTACAATGAGCAGTTCTTC.

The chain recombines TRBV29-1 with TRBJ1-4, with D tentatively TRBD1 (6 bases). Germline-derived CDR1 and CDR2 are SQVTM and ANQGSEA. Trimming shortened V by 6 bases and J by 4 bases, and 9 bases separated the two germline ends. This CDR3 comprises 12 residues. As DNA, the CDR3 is TGCAGCGTGCGGACAGATAATGAAAAACTGTTTTTT. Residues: CSVRTDNEKLFF.

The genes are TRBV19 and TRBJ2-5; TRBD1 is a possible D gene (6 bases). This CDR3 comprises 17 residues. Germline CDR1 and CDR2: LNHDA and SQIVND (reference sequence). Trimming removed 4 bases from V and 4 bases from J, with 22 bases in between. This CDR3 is CASSTTHRDIGRETQYF. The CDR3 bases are TGTGCCAGTAGTACGACCCACCGGGACATTGGCCGAGAGACCCAGTACTTC.

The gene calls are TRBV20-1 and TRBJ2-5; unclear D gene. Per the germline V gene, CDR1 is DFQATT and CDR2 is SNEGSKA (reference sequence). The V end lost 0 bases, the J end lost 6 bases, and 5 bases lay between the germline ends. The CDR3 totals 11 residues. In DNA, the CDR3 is TGCAGTGCTAGAGAGAGGCAGACCCAGTACTTC. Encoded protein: CSARERQTQYF.

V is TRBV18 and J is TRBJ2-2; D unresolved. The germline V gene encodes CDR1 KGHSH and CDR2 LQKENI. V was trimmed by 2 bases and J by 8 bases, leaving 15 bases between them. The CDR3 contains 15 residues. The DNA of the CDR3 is TGTGCCAGCTCACCAGTGGGTCTTCAACTAGGGGAGCTGTTTTTT. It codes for CASSPVGLQLGELFF.

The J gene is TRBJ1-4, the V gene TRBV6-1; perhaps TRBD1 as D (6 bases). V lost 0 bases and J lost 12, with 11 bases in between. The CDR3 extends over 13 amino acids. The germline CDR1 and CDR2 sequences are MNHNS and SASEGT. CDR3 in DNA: TGTGCCAGCAGTGAAGCGCAGGGGAAGGAACTGTTTTTT. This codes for CASSEAQGKELFF.

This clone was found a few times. The CDR3: CASSEVVAVTGELFF. DNA of the CDR3: TGTGCCAGCAGTGAAGTAGTAGCTGTCACCGGGGAGCTGTTTTTT. The V and J genes are TRBV6-1 and TRBJ2-2, with D unresolved. Germline V gene lookup returns CDR1 MNHNS and CDR2 SASEGT. Deletions cut 1 base from V and 4 bases from J, with 10 bases between. This CDR3 is 15 amino acids long.

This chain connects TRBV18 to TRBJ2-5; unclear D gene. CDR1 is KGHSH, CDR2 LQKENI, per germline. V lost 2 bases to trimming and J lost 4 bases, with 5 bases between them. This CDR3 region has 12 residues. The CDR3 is CASSPKRETQYF. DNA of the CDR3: TGTGCCAGCTCACCAAAGCGAGAGACCCAGTACTTC.